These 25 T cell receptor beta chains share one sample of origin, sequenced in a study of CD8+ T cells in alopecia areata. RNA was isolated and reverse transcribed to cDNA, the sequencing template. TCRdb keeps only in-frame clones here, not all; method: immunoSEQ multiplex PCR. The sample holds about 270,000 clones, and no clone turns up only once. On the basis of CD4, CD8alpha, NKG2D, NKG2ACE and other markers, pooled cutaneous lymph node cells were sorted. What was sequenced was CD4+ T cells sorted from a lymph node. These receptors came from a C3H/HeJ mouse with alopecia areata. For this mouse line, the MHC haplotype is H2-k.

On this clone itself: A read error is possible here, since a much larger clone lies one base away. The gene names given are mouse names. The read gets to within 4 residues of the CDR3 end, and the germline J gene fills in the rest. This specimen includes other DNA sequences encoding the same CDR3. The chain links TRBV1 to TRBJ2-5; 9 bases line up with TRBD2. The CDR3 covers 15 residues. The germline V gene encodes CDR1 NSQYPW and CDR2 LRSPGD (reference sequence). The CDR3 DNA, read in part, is TGCACCTGCAGTGCAGATCTGGGGGGGGAAGAC. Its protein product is CTCSADLGGED. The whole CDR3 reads CTCSADLGGEDTQYF.

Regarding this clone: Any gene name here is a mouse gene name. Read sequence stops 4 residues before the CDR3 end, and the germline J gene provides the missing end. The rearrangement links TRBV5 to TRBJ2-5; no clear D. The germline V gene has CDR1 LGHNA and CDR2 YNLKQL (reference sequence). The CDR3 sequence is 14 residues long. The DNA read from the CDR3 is TGTGCCAGCAGCCAAGATCTACTAAAAGAC. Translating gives CASSQDLLKD. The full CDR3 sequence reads CASSQDLLKDTQYF.

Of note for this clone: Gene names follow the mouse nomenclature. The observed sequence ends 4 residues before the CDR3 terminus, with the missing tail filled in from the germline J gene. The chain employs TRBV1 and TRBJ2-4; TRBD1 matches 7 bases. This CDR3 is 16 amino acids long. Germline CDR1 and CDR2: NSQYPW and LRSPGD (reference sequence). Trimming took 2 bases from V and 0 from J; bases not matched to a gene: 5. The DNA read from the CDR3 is TGCACCTGCAGTGCAACGGGACAGAATAGTCAAAAC. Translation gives CTCSATGQNSQN. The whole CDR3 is CTCSATGQNSQNTLYF. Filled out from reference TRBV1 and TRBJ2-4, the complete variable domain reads VTLLEQNPRWRLVPRGQAVNLRCILKNSQYPWMSWYQQDLQKQLQWLFTLRSPGDKEVKSLPGADYLATRVTDTELRLQVANMSQGRTLYCTCSATGQNSQNTLYFGAGTRLSVL.

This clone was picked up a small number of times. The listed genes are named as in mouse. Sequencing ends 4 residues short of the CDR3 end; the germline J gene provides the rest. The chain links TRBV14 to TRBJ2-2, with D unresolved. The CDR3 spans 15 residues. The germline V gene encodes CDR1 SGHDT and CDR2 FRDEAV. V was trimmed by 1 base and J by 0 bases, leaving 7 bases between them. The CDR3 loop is CASSFDNPNTGQLYF. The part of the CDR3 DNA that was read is TGTGCCAGCAGTTTCGACAATCCAAACACCGGG.

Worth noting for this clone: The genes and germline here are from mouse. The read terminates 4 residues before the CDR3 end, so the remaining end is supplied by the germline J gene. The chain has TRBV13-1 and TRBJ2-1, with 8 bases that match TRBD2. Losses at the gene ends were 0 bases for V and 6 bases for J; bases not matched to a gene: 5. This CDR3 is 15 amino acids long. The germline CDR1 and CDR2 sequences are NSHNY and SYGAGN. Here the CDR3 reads CASSDESGGSAEQFF. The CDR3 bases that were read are TGTGCCAGCAGTGATGAGTCTGGGGGGTCTGCT.

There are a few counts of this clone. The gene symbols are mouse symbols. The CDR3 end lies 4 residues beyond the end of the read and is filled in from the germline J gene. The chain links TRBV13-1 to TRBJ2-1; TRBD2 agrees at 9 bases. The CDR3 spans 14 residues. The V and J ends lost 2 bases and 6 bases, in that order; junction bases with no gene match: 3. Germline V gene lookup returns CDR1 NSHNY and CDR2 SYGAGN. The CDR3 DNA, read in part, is TGTGCCAGCAGTGAATTGGGGGGGCTTGCT. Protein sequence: CASSELGGLA. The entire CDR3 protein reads CASSELGGLAEQFF.

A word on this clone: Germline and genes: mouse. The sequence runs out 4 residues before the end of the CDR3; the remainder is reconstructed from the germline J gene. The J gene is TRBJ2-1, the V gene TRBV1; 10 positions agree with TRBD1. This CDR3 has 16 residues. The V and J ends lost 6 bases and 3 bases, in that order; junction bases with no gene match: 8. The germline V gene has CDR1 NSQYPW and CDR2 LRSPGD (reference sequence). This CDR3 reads CTCRATGTGVYAEQFF. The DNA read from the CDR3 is TGCACCTGCAGAGCAACCGGGACAGGGGTCTATGCT. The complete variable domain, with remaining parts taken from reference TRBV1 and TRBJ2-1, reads VTLLEQNPRWRLVPRGQAVNLRCILKNSQYPWMSWYQQDLQKQLQWLFTLRSPGDKEVKSLPGADYLATRVTDTELRLQVANMSQGRTLYCTCRATGTGVYAEQFFGPGTRLTVL.

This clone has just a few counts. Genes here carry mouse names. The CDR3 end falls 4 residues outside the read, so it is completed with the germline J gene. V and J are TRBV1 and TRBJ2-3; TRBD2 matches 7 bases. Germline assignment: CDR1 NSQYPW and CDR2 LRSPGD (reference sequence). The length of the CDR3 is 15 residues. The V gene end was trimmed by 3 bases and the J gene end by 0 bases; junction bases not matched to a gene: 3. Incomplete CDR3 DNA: TGCACCTGCAGTGCTGGGGGGATAAGTGCAGAA. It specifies CTCSAGGISAE. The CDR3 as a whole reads CTCSAGGISAETLYF.

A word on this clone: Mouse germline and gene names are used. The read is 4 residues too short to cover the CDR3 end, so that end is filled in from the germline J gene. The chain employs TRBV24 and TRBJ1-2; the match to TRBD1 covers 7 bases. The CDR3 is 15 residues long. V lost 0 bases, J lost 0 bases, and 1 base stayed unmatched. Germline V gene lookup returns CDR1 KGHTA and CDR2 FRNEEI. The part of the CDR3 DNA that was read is TGTGCCAGCAGTCTGTATCAGGGGGCAAACTCC. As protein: CASSLYQGANS. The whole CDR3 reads CASSLYQGANSDYTF.

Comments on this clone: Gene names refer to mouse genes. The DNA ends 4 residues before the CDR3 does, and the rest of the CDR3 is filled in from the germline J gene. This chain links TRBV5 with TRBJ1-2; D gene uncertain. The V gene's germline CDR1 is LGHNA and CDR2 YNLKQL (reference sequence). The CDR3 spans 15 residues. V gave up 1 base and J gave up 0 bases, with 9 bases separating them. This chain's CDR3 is CASSQVAGANSDYTF. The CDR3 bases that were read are TGTGCCAGCAGCCAAGTGGCAGGAGCAAACTCC.

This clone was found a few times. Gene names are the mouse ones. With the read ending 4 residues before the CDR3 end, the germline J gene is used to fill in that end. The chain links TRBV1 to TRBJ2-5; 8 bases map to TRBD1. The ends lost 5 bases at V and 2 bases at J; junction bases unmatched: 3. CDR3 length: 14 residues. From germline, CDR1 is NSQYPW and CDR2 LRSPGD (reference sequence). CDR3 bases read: TGCACCTGCAGTAAACAGGGGGTCCAAGAC. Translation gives CTCSKQGVQD. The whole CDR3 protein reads CTCSKQGVQDTQYF.

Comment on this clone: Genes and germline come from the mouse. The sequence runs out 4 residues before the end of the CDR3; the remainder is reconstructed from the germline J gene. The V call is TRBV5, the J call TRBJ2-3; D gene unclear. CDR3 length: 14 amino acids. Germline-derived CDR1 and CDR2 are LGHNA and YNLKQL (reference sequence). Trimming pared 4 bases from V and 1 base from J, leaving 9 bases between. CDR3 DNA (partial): TGTGCCAGCAGCCCCCACAGCCGTGCAGAA. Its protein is CASSPHSRAE. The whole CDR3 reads CASSPHSRAETLYF.

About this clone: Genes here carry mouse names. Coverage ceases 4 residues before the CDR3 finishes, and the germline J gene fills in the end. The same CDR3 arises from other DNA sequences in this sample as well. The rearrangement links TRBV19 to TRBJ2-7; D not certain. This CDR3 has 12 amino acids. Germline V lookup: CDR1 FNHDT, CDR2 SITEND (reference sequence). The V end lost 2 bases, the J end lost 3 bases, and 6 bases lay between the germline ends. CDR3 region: CASSILSYEQYF. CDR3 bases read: TGTGCCAGCAGTATCCTGAGCTAT.

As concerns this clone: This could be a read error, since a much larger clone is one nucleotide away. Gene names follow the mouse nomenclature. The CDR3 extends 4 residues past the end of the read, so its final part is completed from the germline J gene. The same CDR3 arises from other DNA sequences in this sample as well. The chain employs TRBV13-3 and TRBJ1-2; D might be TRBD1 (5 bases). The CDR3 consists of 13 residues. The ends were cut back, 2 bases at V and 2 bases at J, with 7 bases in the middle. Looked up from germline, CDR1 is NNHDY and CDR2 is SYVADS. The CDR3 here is CASSDKGNSDYTF. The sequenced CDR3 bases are TGTGCCAGCAGTGACAAGGGGAACTCC.

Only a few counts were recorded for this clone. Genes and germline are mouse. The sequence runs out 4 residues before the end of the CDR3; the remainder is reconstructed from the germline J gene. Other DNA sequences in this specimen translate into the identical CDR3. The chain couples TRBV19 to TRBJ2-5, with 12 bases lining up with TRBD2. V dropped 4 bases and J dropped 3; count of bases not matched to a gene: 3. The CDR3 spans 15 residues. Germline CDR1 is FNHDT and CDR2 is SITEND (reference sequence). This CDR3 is CASSAGLGGQDTQYF. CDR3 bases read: TGTGCCAGCAGTGCCGGACTGGGGGGGCAAGAC.

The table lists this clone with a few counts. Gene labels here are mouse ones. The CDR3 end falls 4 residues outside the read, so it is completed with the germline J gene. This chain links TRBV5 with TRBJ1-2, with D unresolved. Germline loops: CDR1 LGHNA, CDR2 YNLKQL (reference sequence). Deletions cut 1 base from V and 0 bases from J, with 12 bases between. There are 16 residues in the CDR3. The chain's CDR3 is CASSQVLSTTNSDYTF. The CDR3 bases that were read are TGTGCCAGCAGCCAAGTCCTCTCTACAACAAACTCC.

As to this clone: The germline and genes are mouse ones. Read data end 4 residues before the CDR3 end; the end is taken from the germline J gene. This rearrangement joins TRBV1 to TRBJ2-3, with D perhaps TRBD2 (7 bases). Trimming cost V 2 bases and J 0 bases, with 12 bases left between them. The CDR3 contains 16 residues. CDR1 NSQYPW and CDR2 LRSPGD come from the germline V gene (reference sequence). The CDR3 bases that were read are TGCACCTGCAGTGCACCTCTGGGGGCTAGTGCAGAA. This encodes CTCSAPLGASAE. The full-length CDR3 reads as CTCSAPLGASAETLYF.

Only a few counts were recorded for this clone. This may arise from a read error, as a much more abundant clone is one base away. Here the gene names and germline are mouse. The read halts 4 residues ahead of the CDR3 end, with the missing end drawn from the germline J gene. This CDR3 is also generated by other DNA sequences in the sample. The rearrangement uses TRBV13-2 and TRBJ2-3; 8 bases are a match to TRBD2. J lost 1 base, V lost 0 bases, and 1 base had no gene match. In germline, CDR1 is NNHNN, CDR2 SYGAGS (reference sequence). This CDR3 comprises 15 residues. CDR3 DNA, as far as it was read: TGTGCCAGCGGTGATGCTGGGGGGCGTGCAGAA. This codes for CASGDAGGRAE. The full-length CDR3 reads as CASGDAGGRAETLYF.

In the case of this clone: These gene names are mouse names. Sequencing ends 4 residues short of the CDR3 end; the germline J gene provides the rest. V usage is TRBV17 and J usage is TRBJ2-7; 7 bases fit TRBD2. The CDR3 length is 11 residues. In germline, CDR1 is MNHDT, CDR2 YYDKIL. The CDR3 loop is CASRGGYEQYF. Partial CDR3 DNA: TGTGCTAGCAGGGGGGGGTAT.

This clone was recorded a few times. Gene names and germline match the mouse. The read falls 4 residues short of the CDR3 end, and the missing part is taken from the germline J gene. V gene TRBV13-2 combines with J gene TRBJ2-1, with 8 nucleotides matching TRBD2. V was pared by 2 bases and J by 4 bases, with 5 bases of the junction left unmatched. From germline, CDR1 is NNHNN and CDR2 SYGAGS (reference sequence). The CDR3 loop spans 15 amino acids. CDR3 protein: CASGEGGGVYAEQFF. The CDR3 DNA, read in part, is TGTGCCAGCGGTGAGGGGGGGGGCGTATATGCT.

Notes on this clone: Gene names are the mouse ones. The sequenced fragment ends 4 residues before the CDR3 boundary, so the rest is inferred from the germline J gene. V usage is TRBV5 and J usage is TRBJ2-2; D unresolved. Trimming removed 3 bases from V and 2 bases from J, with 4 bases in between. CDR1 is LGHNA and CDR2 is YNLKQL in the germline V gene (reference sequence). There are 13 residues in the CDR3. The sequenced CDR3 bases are TGTGCCAGCAGCCACCAGAACACCGGG. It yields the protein CASSHQNTG. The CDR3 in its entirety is CASSHQNTGQLYF.

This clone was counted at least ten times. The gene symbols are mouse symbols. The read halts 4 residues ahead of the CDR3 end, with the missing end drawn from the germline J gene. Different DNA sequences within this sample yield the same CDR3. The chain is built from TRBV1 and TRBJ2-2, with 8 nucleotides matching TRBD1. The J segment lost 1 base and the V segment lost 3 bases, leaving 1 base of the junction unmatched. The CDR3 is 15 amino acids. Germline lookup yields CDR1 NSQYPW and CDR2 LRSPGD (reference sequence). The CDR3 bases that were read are TGCACCTGCAGTGCCGGGACAGGAAACACCGGG. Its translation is CTCSAGTGNTG. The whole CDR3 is CTCSAGTGNTGQLYF.

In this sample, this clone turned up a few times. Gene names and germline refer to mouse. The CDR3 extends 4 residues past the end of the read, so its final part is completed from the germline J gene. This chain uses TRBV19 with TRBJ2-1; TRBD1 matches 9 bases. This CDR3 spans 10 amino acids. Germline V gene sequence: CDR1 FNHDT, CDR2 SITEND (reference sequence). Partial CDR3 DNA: TGTGCCGGACAGGGGACT. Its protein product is CAGQGT. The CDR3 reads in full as CAGQGTEQFF.

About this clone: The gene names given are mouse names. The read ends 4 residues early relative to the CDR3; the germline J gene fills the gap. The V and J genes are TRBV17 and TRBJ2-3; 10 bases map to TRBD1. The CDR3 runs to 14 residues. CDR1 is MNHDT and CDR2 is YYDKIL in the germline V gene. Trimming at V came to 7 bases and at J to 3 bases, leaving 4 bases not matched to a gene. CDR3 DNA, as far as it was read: TGTGCTAGCACCCCGGGACAGGGGGCAGAA. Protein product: CASTPGQGAE. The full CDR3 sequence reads CASTPGQGAETLYF.

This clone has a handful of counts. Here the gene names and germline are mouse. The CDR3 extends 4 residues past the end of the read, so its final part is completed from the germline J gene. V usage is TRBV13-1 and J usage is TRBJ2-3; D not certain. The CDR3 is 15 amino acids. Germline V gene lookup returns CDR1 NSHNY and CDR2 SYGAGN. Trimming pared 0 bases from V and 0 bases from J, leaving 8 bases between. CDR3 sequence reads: CASSDAPPSAETLYF. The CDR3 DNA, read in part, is TGTGCCAGCAGTGATGCCCCCCCTAGTGCAGAA.